This TCR beta chain was found in a study of T-cell memory formation after mild COVID-19. Whole-study context: TCR clusters mostly belonged to single donors.

This CDR3 is built from 14 residues. Trimming left V 4 bases short and J 3 bases short, with 13 bases between. CDR1 SQVTM and CDR2 ANQGSEA come from the germline V gene. Study observations and caveats: Contracting CD4+ clones lay largely in CM and EM, with CD8+ ones residing in EMRA. Some clones that responded were present in memory (sampled pre-infection), which suggests cross-reactive memory joined.

At least ten counts were recorded for this clonotype. No antigen is known for it. One entry per CDR3 protein, called by TCRdb with MiXCR from the 5' RACE reads. The sample lists approximately 560,000 distinct CDR3 sequences; around 15% were seen once. The specimen sequenced was PBMCs or a T cell subset sorted from them (not recorded which). The receptor was derived from an adult woman who had mild COVID-19 (a few samples of this study predate the infection). Cell type and time point are not known. V and J are TRBV29-1 and TRBJ2-1; possibly TRBD1 for D (5 bases). This CDR3 is CSVVSYRNYNEQFF. The CDR3 bases are TGCAGCGTTGTATCCTACAGGAACTACAATGAGCAGTTCTTC.